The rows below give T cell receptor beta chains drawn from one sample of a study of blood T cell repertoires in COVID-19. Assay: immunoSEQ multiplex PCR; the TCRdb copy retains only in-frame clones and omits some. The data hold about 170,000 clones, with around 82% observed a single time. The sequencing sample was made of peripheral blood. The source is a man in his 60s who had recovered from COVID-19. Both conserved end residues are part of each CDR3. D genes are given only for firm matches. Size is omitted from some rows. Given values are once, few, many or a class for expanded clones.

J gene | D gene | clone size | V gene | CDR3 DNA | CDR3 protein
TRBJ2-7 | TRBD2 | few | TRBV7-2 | TGTGCCAGCAGCACTGGGACTAGCGGCCGATCACTCTCCTACGAGCAGTACTTC | CASSTGTSGRSLSYEQYF
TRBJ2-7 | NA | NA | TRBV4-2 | TGTGCCAGCAGCCAAGAAACAGGTGGACCCTACGAGCAGTACTTC | CASSQETGGPYEQYF
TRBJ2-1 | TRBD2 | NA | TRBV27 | TGTGCCAGCAGTTTACTAGCGGGGGTGAGCAATGAGCAGTTCTTC | CASSLLAGVSNEQFF
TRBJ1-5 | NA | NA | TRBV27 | TGTGCCAGCAGTTCGCCAGGTCGCAATCAGCCCCAGCATTTT | CASSSPGRNQPQHF
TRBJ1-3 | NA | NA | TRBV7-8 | TGTGCCAGCAGCTTAGGGCGACTCTCTGGAAACACCATATATTTT | CASSLGRLSGNTIYF
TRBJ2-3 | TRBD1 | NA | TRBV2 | TGTGCCAGCAGACGATCGGGACAGGGCACAGATACGCAGTATTTT | CASRRSGQGTDTQYF
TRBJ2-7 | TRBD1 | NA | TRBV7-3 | TGTGCCAGCAGCTTGGGACAGGGGGACTCCTACGAGCAGTACTTC | CASSLGQGDSYEQYF
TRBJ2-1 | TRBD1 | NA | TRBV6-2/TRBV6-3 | TGTGCCAGCAGTTATAGAGGGGGCGCGGGTGAGCAGTTCTTC | CASSYRGGAGEQFF
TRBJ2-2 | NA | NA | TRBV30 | TGTGCCTGGAGAAGGACTCACTACACCGGGGAGCTGTTTTTT | CAWRRTHYTGELFF
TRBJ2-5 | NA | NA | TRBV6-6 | TGTGCCAGCAGTTTCTCGACTAGTGGGGAGACCCAGTACTTC | CASSFSTSGETQYF
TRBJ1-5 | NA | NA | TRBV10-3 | TGTGCCATCAGTGATGACATTGAGTTGAAGCCCCAGCATTTT | CAISDDIELKPQHF
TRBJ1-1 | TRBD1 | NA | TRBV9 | TGTGCCAGCAGCCCCTGGACAGGGAGGAACACTGAAGCTTTCTTT | CASSPWTGRNTEAFF
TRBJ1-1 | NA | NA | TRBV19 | TGTGCCAGTAGCGGACAGTCGAACACTGAAGCTTTCTTT | CASSGQSNTEAFF
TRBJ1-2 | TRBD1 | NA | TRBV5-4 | TGTGCCAGCAGCCCGGGACAGCCCTTTACCCCTTATGGCTACACCTTC | CASSPGQPFTPYGYTF
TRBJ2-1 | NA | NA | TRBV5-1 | TGCGCCAGCAGCTTGAGGGGGGGCGATGAGCAGTTCTTC | CASSLRGGDEQFF
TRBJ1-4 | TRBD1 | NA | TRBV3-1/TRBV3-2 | TGTGCCAGCAGCCAAGGGATTGGGACAGGATCAACTAATGAAAAACTGTTTTTT | CASSQGIGTGSTNEKLFF
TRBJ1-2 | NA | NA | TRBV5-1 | TGCGCCAGCAGCTTATTAGGACAAAGCACCTATGGCTACACCTTC | CASSLLGQSTYGYTF
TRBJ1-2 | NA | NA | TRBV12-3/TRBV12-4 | TGTGCCAGCAATTATTACTATGGCTACACCTTC | CASNYYYGYTF
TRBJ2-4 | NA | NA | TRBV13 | TGTGCCAGCAGCTTAGCAGGAAGCAGGGGCGAACCGAAAAACATTCAGTACTTC | CASSLAGSRGEPKNIQYF
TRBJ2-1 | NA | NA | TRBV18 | TGTGCCAGCTCCTCCTTCGGGGGACGGAATAACAATGAGCAGTTCTTC | CASSSFGGRNNNEQFF
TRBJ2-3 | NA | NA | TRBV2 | TGTGCCAGCAGTGGGTTGCTGCGGGCAGATACGCAGTATTTT | CASSGLLRADTQYF
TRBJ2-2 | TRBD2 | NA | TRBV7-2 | TGTGCCAGCAGCTTGATGGTAGCGGGGAACACCGGGGAGCTGTTTTTT | CASSLMVAGNTGELFF
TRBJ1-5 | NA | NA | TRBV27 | TGTGCCAGCAGTTTATTCCCTTATCAGCCCCAGCATTTT | CASSLFPYQPQHF
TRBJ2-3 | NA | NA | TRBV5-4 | TGTGCCAGCAGCCCCCTAGGAGCGGCTAGCACAGATACGCAGTATTTT | CASSPLGAASTDTQYF